This TCR beta chain was recovered during a study of technical replicates of blood from several donors. The V and J ends lost 5 bases and 6 bases respectively, with 11 bases between them. Germline lookup yields CDR1 MNHEY and CDR2 SVGAGI. The CDR3 has 13 amino acids. Produced via immunoSEQ multiplex PCR; TCRdb's table is partial and in-frame only. The sample holds 50,000 to 70,000 clones, less than 90% seen once. The sequencing input was PBMCs. The V gene is TRBV6-5, the J gene TRBJ1-5; TRBD1 is a possible D gene (5 bases). The clonotype originates from a human donor in good health. Some clones in this sample may be carry-over from other donors' samples. The CDR3 loop is CASSQGNGQPQHF. The CDR3 bases are TGTGCCAGCAGTCAGGGAAACGGTCAGCCCCAGCATTTT.